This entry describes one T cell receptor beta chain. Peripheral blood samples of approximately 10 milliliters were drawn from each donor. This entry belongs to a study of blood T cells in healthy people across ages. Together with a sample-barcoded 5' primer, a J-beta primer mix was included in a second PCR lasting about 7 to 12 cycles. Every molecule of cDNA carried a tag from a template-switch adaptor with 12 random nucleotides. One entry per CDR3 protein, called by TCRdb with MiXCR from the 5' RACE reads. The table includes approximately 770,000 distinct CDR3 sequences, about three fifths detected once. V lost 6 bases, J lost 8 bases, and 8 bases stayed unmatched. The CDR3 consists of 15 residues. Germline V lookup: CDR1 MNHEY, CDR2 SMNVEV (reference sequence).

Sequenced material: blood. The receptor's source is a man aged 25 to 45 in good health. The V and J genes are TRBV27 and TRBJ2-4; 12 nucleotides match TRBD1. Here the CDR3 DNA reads TGTGCCAGCAGCCCCGGGACAGGGGGCGTTTACATTCAGTACTTC. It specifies CASSPGTGGVYIQYF.